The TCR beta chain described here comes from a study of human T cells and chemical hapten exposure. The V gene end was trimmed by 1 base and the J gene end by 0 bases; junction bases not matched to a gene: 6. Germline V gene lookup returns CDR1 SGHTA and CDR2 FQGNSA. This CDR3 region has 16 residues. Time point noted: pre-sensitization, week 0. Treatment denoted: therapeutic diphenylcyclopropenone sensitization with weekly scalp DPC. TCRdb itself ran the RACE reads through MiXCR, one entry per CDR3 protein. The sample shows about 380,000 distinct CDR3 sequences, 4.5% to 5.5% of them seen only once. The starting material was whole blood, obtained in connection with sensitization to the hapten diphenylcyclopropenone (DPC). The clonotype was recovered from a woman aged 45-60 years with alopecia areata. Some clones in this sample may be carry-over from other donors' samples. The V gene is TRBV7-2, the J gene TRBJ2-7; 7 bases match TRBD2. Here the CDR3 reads CASSLGSGFSSYEQYF. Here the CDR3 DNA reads TGTGCCAGCAGCTTAGGTAGCGGGTTTAGCTCCTACGAGCAGTACTTC.